The entry that follows covers one T cell receptor (beta chain) sequence. The record originates from a study of blood T cell repertoires in COVID-19. Study-wide background: There were acute and convalescent COVID-19 samples, and they came from the United States, Italy and Spain.

The CDR3 has 13 amino acids. Trimming stripped 1 base from V and 2 bases from J, with 6 bases between. Germline assignment: CDR1 SGHRS and CDR2 YFSETQ. How the authors handled the data: By means of reference gene primer amplification, nucleated cell counts were estimated. Sequenced by immunoSEQ multiplex PCR; TCRdb stores in-frame clones only, minus some. V, J and clone size were drawn from that table, and D and trimming were deduced from the DNA. The repertoire holds around 270,000 clones, with roughly 90% as singletons. This receptor was obtained from a man aged 40-49 years with acute or convalescent COVID-19. This rearrangement joins TRBV5-1 to TRBJ1-1; D unclear. Sequencing used peripheral blood. The CDR3 nucleotides read TGCGCCAGCAGCTTGTCGCGAAACACTGAAGCTTTCTTT. Its translation is CASSLSRNTEAFF.